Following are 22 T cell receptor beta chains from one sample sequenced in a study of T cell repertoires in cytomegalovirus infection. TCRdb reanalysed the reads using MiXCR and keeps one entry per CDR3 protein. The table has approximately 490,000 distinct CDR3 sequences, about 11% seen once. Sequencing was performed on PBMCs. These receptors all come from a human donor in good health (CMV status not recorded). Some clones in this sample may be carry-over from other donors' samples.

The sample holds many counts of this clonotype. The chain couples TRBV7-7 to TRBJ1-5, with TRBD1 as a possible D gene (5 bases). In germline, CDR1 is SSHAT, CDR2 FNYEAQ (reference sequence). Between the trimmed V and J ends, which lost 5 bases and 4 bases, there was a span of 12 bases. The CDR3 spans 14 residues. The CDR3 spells CASSIIGANQPQHF. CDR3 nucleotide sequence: TGTGCCAGCAGCATCATAGGGGCGAATCAGCCCCAGCATTTT.

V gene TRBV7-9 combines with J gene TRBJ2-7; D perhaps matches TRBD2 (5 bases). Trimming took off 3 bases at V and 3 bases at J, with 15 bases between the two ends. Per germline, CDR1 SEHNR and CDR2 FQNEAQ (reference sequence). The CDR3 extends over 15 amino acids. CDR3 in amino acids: CASSLISGRLYEQYF. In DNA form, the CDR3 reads TGTGCCAGCAGCTTGATCTCGGGGAGACTCTACGAGCAGTACTTC.

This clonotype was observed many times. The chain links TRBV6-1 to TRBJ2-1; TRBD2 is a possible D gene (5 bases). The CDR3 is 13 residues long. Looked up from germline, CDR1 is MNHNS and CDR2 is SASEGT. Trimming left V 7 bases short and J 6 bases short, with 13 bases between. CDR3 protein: CASTPNGLNEQFF. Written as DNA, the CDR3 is TGTGCCAGCACCCCAAATGGACTCAATGAGCAGTTCTTC.

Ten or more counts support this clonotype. The CDR3 coding sequence is TGTGCCAGTAGTATATTGGGCAGGGGGAATGGCTACACCTTC. It is translated as CASSILGRGNGYTF. The chain links TRBV19 to TRBJ1-2; 7 nucleotides line up with TRBD1. The germline gives CDR1 LNHDA, CDR2 SQIVND (reference sequence). Unmatched junction bases numbered 6, after V lost 2 bases and J lost 6 bases. The CDR3 sequence is 14 residues long.

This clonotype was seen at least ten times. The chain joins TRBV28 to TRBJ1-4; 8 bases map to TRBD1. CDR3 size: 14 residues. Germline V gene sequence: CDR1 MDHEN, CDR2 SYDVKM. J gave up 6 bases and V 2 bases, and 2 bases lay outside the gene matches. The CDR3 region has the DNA TGTGCCAGCAGTTTAAAACAGGGGGATGAAAAACTGTTTTTT. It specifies CASSLKQGDEKLFF.

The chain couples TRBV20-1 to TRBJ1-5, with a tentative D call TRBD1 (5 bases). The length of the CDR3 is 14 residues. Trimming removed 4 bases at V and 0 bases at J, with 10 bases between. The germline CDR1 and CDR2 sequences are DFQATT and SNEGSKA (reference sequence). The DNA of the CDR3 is TGCAGTGCTATGGGGCCGGCTAGCAATCAGCCCCAGCATTTT. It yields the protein CSAMGPASNQPQHF.

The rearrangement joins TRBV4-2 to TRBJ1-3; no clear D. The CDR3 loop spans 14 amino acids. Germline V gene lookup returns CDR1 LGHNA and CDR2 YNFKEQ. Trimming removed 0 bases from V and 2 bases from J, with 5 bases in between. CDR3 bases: TGTGCCAGCAGCCAAGAGTCACCTGGAAACACCATATATTTT. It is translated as CASSQESPGNTIYF.

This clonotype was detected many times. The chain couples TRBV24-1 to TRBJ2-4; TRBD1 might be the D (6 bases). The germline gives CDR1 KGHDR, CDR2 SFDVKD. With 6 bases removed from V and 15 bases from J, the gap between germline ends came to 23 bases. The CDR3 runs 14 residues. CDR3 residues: CATSSDLYGDNGYF. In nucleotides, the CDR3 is TGTGCCACCAGTTCCGACCTTTACGGGGACAATGGGTACTTC.

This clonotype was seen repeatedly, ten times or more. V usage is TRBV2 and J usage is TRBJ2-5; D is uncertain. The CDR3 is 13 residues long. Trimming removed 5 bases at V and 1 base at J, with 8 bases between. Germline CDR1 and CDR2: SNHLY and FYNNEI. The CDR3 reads CASSRAVQETQYF. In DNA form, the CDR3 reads TGTGCCAGCAGTCGGGCAGTCCAAGAGACCCAGTACTTC. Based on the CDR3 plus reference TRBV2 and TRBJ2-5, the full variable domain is EPEVTQTPSHQVTQMGQEVILRCVPISNHLYFYWYRQILGQKVEFLVSFYNNEISEKSEIFDDQFSVERPDGSNFTLKIRSTKLEDSAMYFCASSRAVQETQYFGPGTRLLVL.

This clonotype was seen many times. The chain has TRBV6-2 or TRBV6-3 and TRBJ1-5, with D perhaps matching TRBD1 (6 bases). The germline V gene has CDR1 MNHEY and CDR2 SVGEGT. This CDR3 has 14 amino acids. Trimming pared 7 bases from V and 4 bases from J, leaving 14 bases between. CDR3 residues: CASTVGGGNQPQHF. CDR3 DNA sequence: TGTGCCAGCACCGTCGGGGGCGGGAATCAGCCCCAGCATTTT.

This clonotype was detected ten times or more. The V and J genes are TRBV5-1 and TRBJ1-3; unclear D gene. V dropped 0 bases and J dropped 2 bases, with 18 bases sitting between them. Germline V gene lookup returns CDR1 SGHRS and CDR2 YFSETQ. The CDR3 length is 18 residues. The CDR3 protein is CASSLVSGVDRPGNTIYF. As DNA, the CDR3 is TGCGCCAGCAGCTTGGTGTCCGGAGTCGATCGTCCTGGAAACACCATATATTTT.

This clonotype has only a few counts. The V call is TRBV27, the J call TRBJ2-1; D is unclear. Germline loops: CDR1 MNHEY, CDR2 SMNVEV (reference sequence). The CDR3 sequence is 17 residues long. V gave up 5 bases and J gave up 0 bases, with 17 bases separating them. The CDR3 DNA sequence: TGTGCCAGCAGTAGGCCGTCGGGCGGCAGCTCCTACAATGAGCAGTTCTTC. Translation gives CASSRPSGGSSYNEQFF.

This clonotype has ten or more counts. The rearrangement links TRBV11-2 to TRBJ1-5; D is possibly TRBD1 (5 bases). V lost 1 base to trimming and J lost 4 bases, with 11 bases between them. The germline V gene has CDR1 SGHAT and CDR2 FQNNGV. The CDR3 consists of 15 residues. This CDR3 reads CASSLGIGANQPQHF. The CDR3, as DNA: TGTGCCAGCAGCTTAGGGATCGGGGCTAATCAGCCCCAGCATTTT.

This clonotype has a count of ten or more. This chain's CDR3 is CASSLATGVYEQYF. The DNA of the CDR3 is TGTGCCAGCAGTTTAGCGACAGGGGTTTATGAGCAGTACTTC. The gene calls are TRBV12-3 or TRBV12-4 and TRBJ2-7; 8 bases line up with TRBD1. The CDR3 contains 14 residues. V was clipped by 0 bases and J by 7 bases; unmatched bases: 5.

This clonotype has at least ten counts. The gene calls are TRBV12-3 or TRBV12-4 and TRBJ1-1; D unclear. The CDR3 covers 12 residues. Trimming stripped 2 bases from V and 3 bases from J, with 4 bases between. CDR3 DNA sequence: TGTGCCAGCAGTTTACTCTACACTGAAGCTTTCTTT. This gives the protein CASSLLYTEAFF.

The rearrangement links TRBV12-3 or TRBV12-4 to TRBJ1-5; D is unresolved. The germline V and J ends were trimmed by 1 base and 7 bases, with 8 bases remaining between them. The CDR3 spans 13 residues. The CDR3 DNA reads TGTGCCAGCAGTTTAGTCCCAACGCAGCCCCAGCATTTT. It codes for CASSLVPTQPQHF.

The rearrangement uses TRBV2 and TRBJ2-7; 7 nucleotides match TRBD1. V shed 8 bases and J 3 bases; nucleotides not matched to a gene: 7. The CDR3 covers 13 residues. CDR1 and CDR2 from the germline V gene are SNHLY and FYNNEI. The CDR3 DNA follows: TGTGCCAGCGGAGACAGGGTGTTCTACGAGCAGTACTTC. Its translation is CASGDRVFYEQYF.

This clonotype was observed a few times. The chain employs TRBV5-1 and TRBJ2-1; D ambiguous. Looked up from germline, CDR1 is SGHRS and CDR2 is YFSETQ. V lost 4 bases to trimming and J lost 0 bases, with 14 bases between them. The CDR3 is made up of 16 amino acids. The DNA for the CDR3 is TGCGCCAGCAGCCCCCTTGGAGAGATCTCCTACAATGAGCAGTTCTTC. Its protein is CASSPLGEISYNEQFF.

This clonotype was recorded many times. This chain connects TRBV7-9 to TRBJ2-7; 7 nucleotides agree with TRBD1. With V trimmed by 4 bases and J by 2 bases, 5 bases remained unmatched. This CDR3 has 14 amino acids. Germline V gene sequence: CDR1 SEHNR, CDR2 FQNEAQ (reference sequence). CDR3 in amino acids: CASSSPGQAYEQYF. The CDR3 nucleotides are TGTGCCAGCAGCTCGCCTGGACAGGCCTACGAGCAGTACTTC. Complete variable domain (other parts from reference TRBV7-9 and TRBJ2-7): DTGVSQNPRHKITKRGQNVTFRCDPISEHNRLYWYRQTLGQGPEFLTYFQNEAQLEKSRLLSDRFSAERPKGSFSTLEIQRTEQGDSAMYLCASSSPGQAYEQYFGPGTRLTVT.

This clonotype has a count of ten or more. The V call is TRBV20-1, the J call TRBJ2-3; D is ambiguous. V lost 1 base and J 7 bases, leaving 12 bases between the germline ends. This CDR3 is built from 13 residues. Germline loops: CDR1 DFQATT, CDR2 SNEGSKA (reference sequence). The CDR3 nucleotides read TGCAGTGCTAGAGCGGACGGGTGGAATACGCAGTATTTT. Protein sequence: CSARADGWNTQYF.

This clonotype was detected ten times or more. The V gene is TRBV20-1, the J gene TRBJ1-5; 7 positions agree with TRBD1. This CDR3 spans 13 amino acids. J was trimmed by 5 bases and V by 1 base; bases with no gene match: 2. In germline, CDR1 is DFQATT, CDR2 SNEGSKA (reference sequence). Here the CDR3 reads CSARVGTDQPQHF. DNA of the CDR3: TGCAGTGCTAGAGTGGGGACAGATCAGCCCCAGCATTTT.

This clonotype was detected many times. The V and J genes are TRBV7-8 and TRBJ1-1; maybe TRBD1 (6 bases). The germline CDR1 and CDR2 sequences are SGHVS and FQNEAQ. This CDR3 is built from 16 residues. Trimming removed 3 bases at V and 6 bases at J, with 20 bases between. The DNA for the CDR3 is TGTGCCAGCAGCTTCTCCTCCGGGACAAGGTCCCCTGAAGCTTTCTTT. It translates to CASSFSSGTRSPEAFF. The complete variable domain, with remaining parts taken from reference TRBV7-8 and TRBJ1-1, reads GAGVSQSPRYKVAKRGQDVALRCDPISGHVSLFWYQQALGQGPEFLTYFQNEAQLDKSGLPSDRFFAERPEGSVSTLKIQRTQQEDSAVYLCASSFSSGTRSPEAFFGQGTRLTVV.